This TCR beta chain was captured by sequencing in a study of blood T cell repertoires in COVID-19. This clone was observed a few times. Germline-derived CDR1 and CDR2 are SEHNR and FQNEAQ (reference sequence). CDR3 length equals 12 residues. The ends were cut back, 5 bases at V and 4 bases at J, with 9 bases in the middle. TCRdb's copy holds only in-frame clones and misses some; the assay was immunoSEQ multiplex PCR. The top ten clones hold roughly 14% of a sample with roughly 200,000 clones, around 85% of them seen once. The clonotype comes from a man in his fifties who had recovered from COVID-19. This sequence joins TRBV7-9 and TRBJ2-7; D not resolved. Sequencing input: peripheral blood. In DNA, the CDR3 is TGTGCCAGCAGCCGTATCTCTTACGAGCAGTACTTC. Amino acids: CASSRISYEQYF.